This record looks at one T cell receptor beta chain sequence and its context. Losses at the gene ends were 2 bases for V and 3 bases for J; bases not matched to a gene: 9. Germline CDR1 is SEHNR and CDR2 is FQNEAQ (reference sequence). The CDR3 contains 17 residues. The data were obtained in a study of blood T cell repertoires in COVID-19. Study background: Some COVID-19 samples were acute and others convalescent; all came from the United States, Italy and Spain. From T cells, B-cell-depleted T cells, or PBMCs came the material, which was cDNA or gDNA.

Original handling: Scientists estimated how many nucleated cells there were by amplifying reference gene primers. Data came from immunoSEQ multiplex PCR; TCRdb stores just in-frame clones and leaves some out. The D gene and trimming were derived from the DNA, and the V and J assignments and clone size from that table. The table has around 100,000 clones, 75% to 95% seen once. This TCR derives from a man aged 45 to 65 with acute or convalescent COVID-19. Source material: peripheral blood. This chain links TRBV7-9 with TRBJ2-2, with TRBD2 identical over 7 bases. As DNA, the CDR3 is TGTGCCAGCAGCTTAAGACGGGGAGGGTCGGACACCGGGGAGCTGTTTTTT. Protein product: CASSLRRGGSDTGELFF.